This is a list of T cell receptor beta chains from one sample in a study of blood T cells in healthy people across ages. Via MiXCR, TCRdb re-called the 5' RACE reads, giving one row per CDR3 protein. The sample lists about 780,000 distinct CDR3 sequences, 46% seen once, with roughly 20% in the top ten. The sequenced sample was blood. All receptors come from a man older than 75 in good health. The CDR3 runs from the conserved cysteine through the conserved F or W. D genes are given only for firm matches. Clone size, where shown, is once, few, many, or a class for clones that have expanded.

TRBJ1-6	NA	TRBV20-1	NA	CSARTDYNSPLHF	TGCAGTGCTAGGACAGACTATAATTCACCCCTCCACTTT
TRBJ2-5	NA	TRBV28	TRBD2	CASSDLAGEQAYNEQYF	TGTGCCAGCAGCGATCTAGCGGGAGAGCAGGCCTACAATGAGCAGTACTTC
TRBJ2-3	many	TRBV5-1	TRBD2	CASRGTSGTDTQYF	TGCGCCAGCCGGGGGACTAGCGGTACAGATACGCAGTATTTT
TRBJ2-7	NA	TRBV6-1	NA	CASSATSGTSSEQYF	TGTGCCAGCAGTGCCACCTCCGGGACCTCCAGCGAGCAGTACTTC
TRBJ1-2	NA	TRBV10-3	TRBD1	CAIKGTGDYGYTF	TGTGCCATCAAGGGGACAGGAGACTATGGCTACACCTTC
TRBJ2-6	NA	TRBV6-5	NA	CASRGWTAGANVLTF	TGTGCCAGCAGAGGGTGGACAGCTGGGGCCAACGTCCTGACTTTC
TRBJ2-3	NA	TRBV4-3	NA	CASSQDLWDTQYF	TGCGCCAGCAGCCAAGATCTCTGGGATACGCAGTATTTT
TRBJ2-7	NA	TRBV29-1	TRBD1	CSVDGTGSPYEQYF	TGCAGCGTGGACGGGACAGGGAGTCCCTACGAGCAGTACTTC
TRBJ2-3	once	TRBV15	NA	CATSRDHSSNTQYF	TGTGCCACCAGCAGAGACCACTCGTCCAATACGCAGTATTTT
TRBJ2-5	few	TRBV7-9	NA	CASSLKQETQYF	TGTGCCAGCAGCTTAAAACAAGAGACCCAGTACTTC
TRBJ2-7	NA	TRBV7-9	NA	CASSHGGLGGEQYF	TGTGCCAGCAGCCACGGCGGGTTAGGGGGGGAGCAGTACTTC
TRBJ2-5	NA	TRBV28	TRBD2	CASSFPRGGETQYF	TGTGCCAGCAGTTTCCCCCGGGGGGGTGAGACCCAGTACTTC
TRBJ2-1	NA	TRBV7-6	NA	CASSRRGGGNYNEQFF	TGTGCCAGCAGCCGACGAGGGGGCGGGAACTACAATGAGCAGTTCTTC
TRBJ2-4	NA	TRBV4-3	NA	CASSQDRFGGGNIQYF	TGCGCCAGCAGCCAAGATAGATTTGGGGGTGGAAACATTCAGTACTTC
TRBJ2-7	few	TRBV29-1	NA	CSVVVQASSYEQYF	TGCAGCGTTGTTGTTCAGGCGAGCTCCTACGAGCAGTACTTC
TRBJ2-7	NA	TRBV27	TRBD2	CASRGLAGESGHEQYF	TGTGCCAGCCGCGGTTTAGCGGGAGAATCAGGCCACGAGCAGTACTTC
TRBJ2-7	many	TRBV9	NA	CASSVDFNHEQYF	TGTGCCAGCAGCGTAGATTTTAACCACGAGCAGTACTTC
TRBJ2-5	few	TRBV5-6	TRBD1	CASRRTGTGGREQYF	TGTGCCAGCAGGCGGACCGGGACAGGGGGTCGAGAGCAGTACTTC
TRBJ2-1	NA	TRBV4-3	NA	CASSLGDRGYNEQFF	TGCGCCAGCAGTTTAGGAGACCGCGGCTACAATGAGCAGTTCTTC
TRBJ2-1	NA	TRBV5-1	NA	CASSLEQYSYNEQFF	TGCGCCAGCAGCTTGGAACAGTATTCCTACAATGAGCAGTTCTTC